The 6 T cell receptor beta chains below come from one sample, sequenced in a study of response to subunit inactivated influenza vaccine. TCRdb itself ran the RT-PCR reads through MiXCR, one entry per CDR3 protein. The sample consists of about 620,000 distinct CDR3 sequences, roughly 12% of them appearing once. Sample: PBMCs from blood, taken on the day of vaccination. The receptors here all came from a man aged 50 to 60 who received an inactivated influenza vaccine.

The gene calls are TRBV7-3 and TRBJ2-1; TRBD2 agrees at 9 bases. V gave up 4 bases and J gave up 4 bases; unmatched junction bases: 8. CDR3 length: 16 amino acids. The V gene's germline CDR1 is SGHTA and CDR2 FQGTGA. The CDR3, as DNA: TGTGCCAGCAGCTCTGTAGCGGGAGTAAGGTACAATGAGCAGTTCTTC. It yields the protein CASSSVAGVRYNEQFF.

The table lists this clonotype with a few counts. V and J are TRBV12-3 or TRBV12-4 and TRBJ2-5, with 13 nucleotides matching TRBD2. The CDR3 length is 17 residues. The J segment lost 4 bases and the V segment lost 5 bases, leaving 10 bases of the junction unmatched. CDR3 DNA sequence: TGTGCCAGCAGTAATACGGGACTAGCGGGGCGGAGAGAGACCCAGTACTTC. It specifies CASSNTGLAGRRETQYF.

There are a few counts of this clonotype. The V and J genes are TRBV7-8 and TRBJ2-1; D is perhaps TRBD1 (6 bases). The CDR3 consists of 12 residues. The germline V and J ends were trimmed by 8 bases and 15 bases, with 20 bases remaining between them. Germline CDR1 and CDR2: SGHVS and FQNEAQ. CDR3 nucleotides: TGTGCCAGCGAGGACAGACTAAATTCTCGGTTCTTC. Its translation: CASEDRLNSRFF.

This clonotype has only a few counts. The genes are TRBV28 and TRBJ2-2, with 9 nucleotides matching TRBD2. The CDR3 extends over 13 amino acids. Losses at the gene ends were 6 bases for V and 9 bases for J; bases not matched to a gene: 5. Germline V gene lookup returns CDR1 MDHEN and CDR2 SYDVKM. CDR3 sequence reads: CASRGLAIRELFF. DNA of the CDR3: TGTGCCAGCAGGGGACTAGCTATCCGGGAGCTGTTTTTT.

This clonotype was detected many times. This chain joins TRBV5-5 and TRBJ2-7, with TRBD1 matching 8 bases. CDR3 size: 14 residues. Trimming took 1 base from V and 6 from J; bases not matched to a gene: 6. CDR1 is SGHKS and CDR2 is YYEKEE in the germline V gene (reference sequence). The CDR3: CASSLIDRGSEQYF. The CDR3 nucleotides are TGTGCCAGCAGCTTGATCGACAGGGGTTCCGAGCAGTACTTC.

This clonotype has a count of ten or more. Given a much more abundant clone one base away, this may be a read error. The rearrangement joins TRBV28 to TRBJ1-1; D is possibly TRBD1 (5 bases). The CDR3 loop spans 11 amino acids. Between the trimmed V and J ends, which lost 2 bases and 10 bases, there was a span of 8 bases. Germline values: CDR1 MDHEN, CDR2 SYDVKM. This chain's CDR3 is CASSLGGVAFF. As DNA, the CDR3 is TGTGCCAGCAGTTTAGGGGGTGTAGCTTTCTTT.